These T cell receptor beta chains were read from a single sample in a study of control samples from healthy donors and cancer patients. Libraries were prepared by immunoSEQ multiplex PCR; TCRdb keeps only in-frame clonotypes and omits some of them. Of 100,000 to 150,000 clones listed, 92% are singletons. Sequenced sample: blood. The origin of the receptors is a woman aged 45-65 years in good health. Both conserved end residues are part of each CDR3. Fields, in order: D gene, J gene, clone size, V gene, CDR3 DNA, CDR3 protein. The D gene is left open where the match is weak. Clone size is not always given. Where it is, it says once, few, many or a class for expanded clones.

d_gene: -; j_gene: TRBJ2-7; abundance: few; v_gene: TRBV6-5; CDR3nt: TGTGCCAGCAGTCGACAGGATCCCTACGAGCAGTACTTC; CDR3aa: CASSRQDPYEQYF
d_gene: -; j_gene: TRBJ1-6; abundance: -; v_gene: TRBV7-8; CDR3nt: TGTGCCAGCAGCTTGACTTACTATAATTCACCCCTCCACTTT; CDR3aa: CASSLTYYNSPLHF
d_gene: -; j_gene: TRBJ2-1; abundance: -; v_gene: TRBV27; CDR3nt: TGTGCCAGCAGTCAGAACAATGAGCAGTTCTTC; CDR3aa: CASSQNNEQFF
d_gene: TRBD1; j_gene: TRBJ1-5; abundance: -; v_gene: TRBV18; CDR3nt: TGTGCCAGCCGTCAGGGGGTTAATCAGCCCCAGCATTTT; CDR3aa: CASRQGVNQPQHF
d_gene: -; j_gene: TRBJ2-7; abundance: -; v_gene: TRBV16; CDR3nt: TGTGCCAGCAGCCAAACCCAGGTCAACTACGAGCAGTACTTC; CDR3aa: CASSQTQVNYEQYF
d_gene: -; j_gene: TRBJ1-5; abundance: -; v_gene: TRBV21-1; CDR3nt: TGTGCCAGCAGCATTCACCAGCATTTT; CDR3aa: CASSIHQHF
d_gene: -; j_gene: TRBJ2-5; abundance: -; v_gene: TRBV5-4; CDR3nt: TGTGCCAGCAGCCGAAGTGAGGAGACCCAGTACTTC; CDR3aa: CASSRSEETQYF
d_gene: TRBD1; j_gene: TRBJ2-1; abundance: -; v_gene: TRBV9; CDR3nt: TGTGCCAGCAGCGCAGGGGACAGGGGGAAGGGTGAGCAGTTCTTC; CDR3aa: CASSAGDRGKGEQFF
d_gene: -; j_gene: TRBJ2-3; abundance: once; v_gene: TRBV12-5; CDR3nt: TGTGCTAGTGGTTTGGAACCGACTGGGGGGGCGGGAGATACGCAGTATTTT; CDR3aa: CASGLEPTGGAGDTQYF
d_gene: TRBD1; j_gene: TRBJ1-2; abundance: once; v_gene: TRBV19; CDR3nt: TGTGCCAGTAGTCTGGGACAGGGGAACTATGGCTACACCTTC; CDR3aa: CASSLGQGNYGYTF
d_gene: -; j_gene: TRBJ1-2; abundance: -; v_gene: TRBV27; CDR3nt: TGTGCCAGCAGCCAAATAGCGAATAACTATGGCTACACCTTC; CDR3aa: CASSQIANNYGYTF
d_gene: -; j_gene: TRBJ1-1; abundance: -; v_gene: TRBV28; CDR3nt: TGTGCCAGCAGGAGCACTGAAGCTTTCTTT; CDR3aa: CASRSTEAFF
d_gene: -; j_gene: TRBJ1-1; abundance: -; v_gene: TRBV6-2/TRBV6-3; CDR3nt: TGTGCCAGCAGTCTACCGACAGAGAACACTGAAGCTTTCTTT; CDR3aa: CASSLPTENTEAFF
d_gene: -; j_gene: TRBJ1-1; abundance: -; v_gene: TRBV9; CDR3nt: TGTGCCAGCGGATTGCCGGGGGTAGGCACTGAAGCTTTCTTT; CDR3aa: CASGLPGVGTEAFF
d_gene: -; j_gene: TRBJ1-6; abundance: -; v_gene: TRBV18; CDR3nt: TGTGCCAGCTCACCGCGGGACACCAATTGGGATTCACCCCTCCACTTT; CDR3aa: CASSPRDTNWDSPLHF
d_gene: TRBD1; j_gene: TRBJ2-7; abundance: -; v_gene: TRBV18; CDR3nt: TGTGCCAGCTCACAAGACCGGGACAGGGGGGACGAGCAGTACTTC; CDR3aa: CASSQDRDRGDEQYF
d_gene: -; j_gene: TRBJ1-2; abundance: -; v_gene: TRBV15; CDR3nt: TGTGCCACCAGCAGAGCCGCCGGGACGGAGAACTATGGCTACACCTTC; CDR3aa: CATSRAAGTENYGYTF
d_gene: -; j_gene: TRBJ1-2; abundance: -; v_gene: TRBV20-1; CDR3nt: TGCAGTGCTAGTGCCAGGAGCCTCTATGGCTACACCTTC; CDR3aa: CSASARSLYGYTF
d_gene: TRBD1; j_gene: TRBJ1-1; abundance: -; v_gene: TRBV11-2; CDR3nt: TGTGCCAGCAGCTTAGGCCGGGACAGAGAAGCTTTCTTT; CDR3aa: CASSLGRDREAFF
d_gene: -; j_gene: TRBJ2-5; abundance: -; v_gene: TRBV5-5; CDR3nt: TGTGCCAGCAGCTTGGTTCAGGATCGTGGGACCCAGTACTTC; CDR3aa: CASSLVQDRGTQYF
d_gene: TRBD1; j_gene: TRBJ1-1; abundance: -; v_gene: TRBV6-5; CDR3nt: TGTGCCAGCAGTTCAGGGGGCTGGACTCTGAACACTGAAGCTTTCTTT; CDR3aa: CASSSGGWTLNTEAFF
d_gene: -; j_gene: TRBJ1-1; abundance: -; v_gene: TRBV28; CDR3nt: TGTGCCAGCAGTTTTGTGGGCAGACAGAACACTGAAGCTTTCTTT; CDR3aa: CASSFVGRQNTEAFF
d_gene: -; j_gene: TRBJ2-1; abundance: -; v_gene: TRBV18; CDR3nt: TGTGCCAGCTCACCATCATCCTACAATGAGCAGTTCTTC; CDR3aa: CASSPSSYNEQFF
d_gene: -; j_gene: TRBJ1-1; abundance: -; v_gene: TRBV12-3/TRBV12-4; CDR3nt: TGTGCCAGCAGTTTGACGGGGGGAGGGCTGGCTTTCTTT; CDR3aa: CASSLTGGGLAFF
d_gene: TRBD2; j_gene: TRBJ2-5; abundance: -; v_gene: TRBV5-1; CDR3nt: TGCGCCAGCAGCTGGTTAGCGGGGGGCCTCCAAGAGACCCAGTACTTC; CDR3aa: CASSWLAGGLQETQYF
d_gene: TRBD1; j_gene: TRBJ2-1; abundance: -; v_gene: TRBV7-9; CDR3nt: TGTGCCAGCAGCTTAGGGACAGGACAGCATTACAATGAGCAGTTCTTC; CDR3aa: CASSLGTGQHYNEQFF
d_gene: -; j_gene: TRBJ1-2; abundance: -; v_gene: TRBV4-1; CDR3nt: TGCGCCAGCAGCCTGGGGGGCAGGGGCCCTAACTATGGCTACACCTTC; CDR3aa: CASSLGGRGPNYGYTF
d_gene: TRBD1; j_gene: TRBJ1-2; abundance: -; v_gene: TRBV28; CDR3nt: TGTGCCAGCAGTTTATTGGGGACAGGGTACTATGGCTACACCTTC; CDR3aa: CASSLLGTGYYGYTF
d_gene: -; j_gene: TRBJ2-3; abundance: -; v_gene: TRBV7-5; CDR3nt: TGTGCCAGAAGCTTAGGGGACAGGGGTGGGGATACGCAGTATTTT; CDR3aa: CARSLGDRGGDTQYF
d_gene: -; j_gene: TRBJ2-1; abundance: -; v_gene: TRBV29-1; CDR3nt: TGCAGCGTTGAAGGGCACCGCGGGGGCTTCAGCTCCTACAATGAGCAGTTCTTC; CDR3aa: CSVEGHRGGFSSYNEQFF
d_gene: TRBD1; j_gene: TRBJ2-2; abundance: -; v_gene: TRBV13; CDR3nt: TGTGCCAGCAGCCCACAGGGGGAAGACACGGCCGGGGAGCTGTTTTTT; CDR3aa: CASSPQGEDTAGELFF
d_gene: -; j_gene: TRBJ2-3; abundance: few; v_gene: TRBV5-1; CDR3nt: TGCGCCAGCAGCGTGAGACAGCCAGATACGCAGTATTTT; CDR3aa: CASSVRQPDTQYF
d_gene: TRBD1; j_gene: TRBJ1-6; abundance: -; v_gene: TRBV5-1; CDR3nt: TGCGCCAGCAGCTTGGCGGTCAACAGGGGAAATAATTCACCCCTCCACTTT; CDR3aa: CASSLAVNRGNNSPLHF
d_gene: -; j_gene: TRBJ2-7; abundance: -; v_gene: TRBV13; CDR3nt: TGTGCCAGCAGCATTACTCCCTACGAGCAGTACTTC; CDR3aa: CASSITPYEQYF
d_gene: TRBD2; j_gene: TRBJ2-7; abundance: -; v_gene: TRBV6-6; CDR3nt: TGTGCCAGCAGCATGAGGACTAGCGGGAGCGGAGGGTACTTC; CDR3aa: CASSMRTSGSGGYF
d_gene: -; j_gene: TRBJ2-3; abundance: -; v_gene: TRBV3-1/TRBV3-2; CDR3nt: TGTGCCAGCAGCCAAGTCATCAGTCCTAGCACAGATACGCAGTATTTT; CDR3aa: CASSQVISPSTDTQYF
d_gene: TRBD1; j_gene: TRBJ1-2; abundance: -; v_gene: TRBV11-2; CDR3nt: TGTGCCAGCAGCGCGAACACAGGGGGAAACTATGGCTACACCTTC; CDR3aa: CASSANTGGNYGYTF
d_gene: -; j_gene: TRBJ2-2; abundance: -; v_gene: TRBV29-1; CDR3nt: TGCAGCGCCTCCCCGGGTCACTACACCGGGGAGCTGTTTTTT; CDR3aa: CSASPGHYTGELFF
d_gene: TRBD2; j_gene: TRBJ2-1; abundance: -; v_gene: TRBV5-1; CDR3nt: TGCGCCAGCAGCCAAGCTACTCTAGCGGGGGTCTACAATGAGCAGTTCTTC; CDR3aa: CASSQATLAGVYNEQFF
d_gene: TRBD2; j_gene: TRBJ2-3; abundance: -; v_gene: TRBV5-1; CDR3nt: TGCGCCAGCAGCTTGTTAGTAGCGGGGGTTACAGATACGCAGTATTTT; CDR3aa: CASSLLVAGVTDTQYF
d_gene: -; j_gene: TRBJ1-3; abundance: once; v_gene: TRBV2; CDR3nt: TGTGCCAGCATTGACGGGGGATTCGGAAACACCATATATTTT; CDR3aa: CASIDGGFGNTIYF
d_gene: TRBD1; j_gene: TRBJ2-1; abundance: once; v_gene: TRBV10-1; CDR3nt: TGCGCCAGCAGTGAGCCTCTCGGGACAGGGCGGAATGAGCAGTTCTTC; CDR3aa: CASSEPLGTGRNEQFF
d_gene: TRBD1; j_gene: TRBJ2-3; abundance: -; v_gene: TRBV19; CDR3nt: TGTGCCAGTAGTATTTCGAGGGGGCGATCCGCGTTGGGTTCCACAGATACGCAGTATTTT; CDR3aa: CASSISRGRSALGSTDTQYF
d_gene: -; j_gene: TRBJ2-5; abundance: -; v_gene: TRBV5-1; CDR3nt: TGCGCCAGCAGCTTGGGTCGTGCGGAGACCCAGTACTTC; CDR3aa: CASSLGRAETQYF
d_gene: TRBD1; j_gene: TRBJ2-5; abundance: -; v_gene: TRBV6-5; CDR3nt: TGTGCCAGCAGCCGACAGGGGAAAGAGACCCAGTACTTC; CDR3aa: CASSRQGKETQYF